This T cell receptor beta chain was sequenced during a study of T-cell memory formation after mild COVID-19. Overall study results and limits: Mainly CM and EM harbored the contracting CD4+ clones; mainly EMRA harbored the CD8+ ones. Certain responding clones were present in pre-infection memory, suggesting participation of cross-reactive memory.

This clonotype was observed a few times. The antigen is unknown. 5'RACE with constant-segment primers yielded barcoded, UMI-tagged TCR alpha and TCR beta cDNA libraries. TCRdb used MiXCR to reprocess the 5' RACE reads, holding one entry per CDR3 protein. This table holds a few hundred thousand distinct CDR3 sequences, approximately 21% found once. This receptor was obtained from an adult woman who had mild COVID-19 (a few samples of this study predate the infection). Cell type and time point are not known. The sample consisted of PBMCs or a T cell subset sorted from them (not recorded which).

The DNA of the CDR3 is TGTGCCTGGAGTAAGAACAGGATGAACACTGAAGCTTTCTTT. This gives the protein CAWSKNRMNTEAFF. This rearrangement joins TRBV30 to TRBJ1-1; TRBD1 is a possible D gene (5 bases). Per germline, CDR1 GTSNPN and CDR2 SVGIG (reference sequence). The V end was cut by 2 bases, the J end by 0 bases, with 10 bases between. This CDR3 is built from 14 residues.